Sequencing of this TCR beta chain was carried out in a study of T cell repertoires in cytomegalovirus infection. Study observations and caveats: Cumulative frequency (of public TCR beta family members) identified carriers of CMV plus the relevant HLA. The study found HLA-C-restricted CMV-specific TCR beta clonotypes dominating the ex vivo response.

MiXCR, applied by TCRdb to the reads, yields one record per CDR3 protein. Among some 800,000 distinct CDR3 sequences listed, 25% to 35% were seen once. Worth noting for this clonotype: No antigen is known for it.

Germline CDR1 and CDR2: MGHRA and YSYEKL. V was shortened by 4 bases and J by 1 base, with 12 bases between the two germline ends. The CDR3 has 15 residues. The chain has TRBV4-1 and TRBJ2-3; maybe TRBD1 (5 bases). The receptor was isolated from a human donor in good health (CMV status not recorded). Some clones in this sample may be carry-over from other donors' samples. Material: cultured CD8+ T cells from PBMCs, obtained from culture after CMV antigen stimulation. Written as DNA, the CDR3 is TGCGCCAGCAGCCCGAATAAAGGGGGCACAGATACGCAGTATTTT. The encoded protein is CASSPNKGGTDTQYF.